The rows below give T cell receptor beta chains drawn from one sample of a study of cytomegalovirus exposure and HLA in healthy donors. Assay used: immunoSEQ multiplex PCR; TCRdb lists only in-frame clones, some missing. The data show 60,000 to 70,000 clones, approximately 71% seen once. The material sequenced was PBMCs. These receptors were taken from a man in his fifties or sixties in good health and CMV-seropositive. Each CDR3 is given with its conserved first and last residue. Each record gives: J gene, V gene, clone size, D gene, CDR3 protein, CDR3 DNA. The D gene is left open where the match is weak. Clone sizes are given selectively: once, few, many, or a class where the clone is expanded.

J: TRBJ2-7; V: TRBV1; size: .; D: .; CDR3: CTSSHTRTGTGEQYF; DNA: TGCACCAGCAGCCATACCCGGACAGGGACTGGGGAGCAGTACTTC
J: TRBJ2-5; V: TRBV19; size: once; D: TRBD1; CDR3: CASSMNRGETQYF; DNA: TGTGCCAGTAGTATGAACAGGGGAGAGACCCAGTACTTC
J: TRBJ2-5; V: TRBV11-2; size: .; D: .; CDR3: CASSLDLDILLGTQYF; DNA: TGTGCCAGCAGCTTAGATCTGGACATCTTGCTAGGGACCCAGTACTTC
J: TRBJ1-4; V: TRBV7-8; size: .; D: .; CDR3: CASSSPGEGTNEKLFF; DNA: TGTGCCAGCAGCTCCCCCGGGGAGGGAACTAATGAAAAACTGTTTTTT
J: TRBJ1-1; V: TRBV2; size: few; D: TRBD1; CDR3: CASGTEDDTEAFF; DNA: TGTGCCAGTGGGACAGAAGATGACACTGAAGCTTTCTTT
J: TRBJ2-7; V: TRBV9; size: .; D: .; CDR3: CASSAEEDEQYF; DNA: TGTGCCAGCAGCGCCGAAGAGGACGAGCAGTACTTC
J: TRBJ2-5; V: TRBV25-1; size: .; D: TRBD2; CDR3: CASTTGGRPQETQYF; DNA: TGTGCCAGCACGACGGGGGGGCGCCCCCAAGAGACCCAGTACTTC
J: TRBJ2-5; V: TRBV10-2; size: few; D: .; CDR3: CASSPSLAIQTQYF; DNA: TGCGCCAGCAGCCCCAGTCTGGCAATACAGACCCAGTACTTC
J: TRBJ2-2; V: TRBV25-1; size: once; D: .; CDR3: CASSDRVAGELFF; DNA: TGTGCCAGCAGTGACAGGGTCGCCGGGGAGCTGTTTTTT
J: TRBJ2-7; V: TRBV28; size: .; D: .; CDR3: CASSAYEQYF; DNA: TGTGCCAGCTCCGCCTACGAGCAGTACTTC
J: TRBJ2-5; V: TRBV2; size: .; D: TRBD2; CDR3: CASSQTSGRTNQETQYF; DNA: TGTGCCAGCAGCCAGACTAGCGGGAGGACCAACCAAGAGACCCAGTACTTC
J: TRBJ1-3; V: TRBV28; size: few; D: .; CDR3: CASSSPGGSSGNTIYF; DNA: TGTGCCAGCAGTTCCCCCGGGGGAAGCTCTGGAAACACCATATATTTT
J: TRBJ2-7; V: TRBV6-5; size: .; D: .; CDR3: CASSYSILEGEQYF; DNA: TGTGCCAGCAGTTACTCGATTTTGGAGGGCGAGCAGTACTTC
J: TRBJ2-5; V: TRBV4-1; size: .; D: TRBD2; CDR3: CASSQLGLAGAETQYF; DNA: TGCGCCAGCAGCCAACTTGGACTAGCGGGAGCGGAGACCCAGTACTTC
J: TRBJ2-7; V: TRBV5-1; size: .; D: .; CDR3: CASSLLSQNYEQYF; DNA: TGCGCCAGCAGCTTGTTATCACAAAACTACGAGCAGTACTTC
J: TRBJ2-3; V: TRBV6-4; size: .; D: .; CDR3: CASSDSQGTTDTQYF; DNA: TGTGCCAGCAGTGACTCGCAGGGCACCACAGATACGCAGTATTTT
J: TRBJ1-1; V: TRBV25-1; size: few; D: .; CDR3: CASSDRGTEAFF; DNA: TGTGCCAGCAGTGACAGGGGTACTGAAGCTTTCTTT
J: TRBJ2-3; V: TRBV4-3; size: few; D: TRBD2; CDR3: CASSQGPSSSGGADTQYF; DNA: TGCGCCAGCAGCCAAGGGCCCTCCTCTAGCGGGGGGGCAGATACGCAGTATTTT
J: TRBJ2-4; V: TRBV7-8; size: many; D: .; CDR3: CASSSSTGLAKNIQYF; DNA: TGTGCCAGCAGTTCATCGACAGGACTAGCCAAAAACATTCAGTACTTC
J: TRBJ2-3; V: TRBV9; size: .; D: .; CDR3: CASSVGSKSTDTQYF; DNA: TGTGCCAGCAGCGTAGGGTCTAAGAGCACAGATACGCAGTATTTT
J: TRBJ2-7; V: TRBV7-9; size: once; D: .; CDR3: CASSLGRGEQYF; DNA: TGTGCCAGCAGCTTAGGTCGCGGCGAGCAGTACTTC
J: TRBJ2-3; V: TRBV29-1; size: .; D: .; CDR3: CSVAMEGDTQYF; DNA: TGCAGCGTAGCAATGGAGGGAGATACGCAGTATTTT
J: TRBJ2-1; V: TRBV27; size: .; D: TRBD2; CDR3: CASSSYGGAYNEQFF; DNA: TGTGCCAGCAGTTCTTACGGGGGGGCCTACAATGAGCAGTTCTTC
J: TRBJ2-1; V: TRBV18; size: .; D: .; CDR3: CASSPPGPGLNEQFF; DNA: TGTGCCAGCTCACCACCCGGACCAGGGCTCAATGAGCAGTTCTTC
J: TRBJ1-5; V: TRBV19; size: .; D: .; CDR3: CASSKQGDTGNQPQHF; DNA: TGTGCCAGTAGTAAACAGGGAGACACGGGCAATCAGCCCCAGCATTTT
J: TRBJ2-1; V: TRBV6-6; size: .; D: TRBD2; CDR3: CASSKIPGLAENEQFF; DNA: TGTGCCAGCAGTAAAATACCGGGACTAGCAGAAAATGAGCAGTTCTTC
J: TRBJ1-3; V: TRBV11-2; size: .; D: .; CDR3: CASSFLYSGNTIYF; DNA: TGTGCCAGCAGCTTCCTCTATTCTGGAAACACCATATATTTT
J: TRBJ1-2; V: TRBV28; size: few; D: .; CDR3: CASSPQGTPWGYTF; DNA: TGTGCCAGCAGCCCCCAGGGGACCCCCTGGGGCTACACCTTC
J: TRBJ1-1; V: TRBV5-1; size: few; D: .; CDR3: CASSLLGRKNTEAFF; DNA: TGCGCCAGCAGCTTGTTGGGCAGGAAGAACACTGAAGCTTTCTTT
J: TRBJ2-7; V: TRBV6-1; size: .; D: TRBD1; CDR3: CASMEGRGREQYF; DNA: TGTGCCAGCATGGAGGGCAGGGGGCGCGAGCAGTACTTC
J: TRBJ2-2; V: TRBV7-9; size: .; D: .; CDR3: CASSISSGELFF; DNA: TGTGCCAGCAGCATTAGCTCCGGGGAGCTGTTTTTT
J: TRBJ1-4; V: TRBV19; size: .; D: TRBD1; CDR3: CASRPTGQGREKLFF; DNA: TGTGCCAGTAGACCAACCGGACAGGGGCGCGAAAAACTGTTTTTT
J: TRBJ2-1; V: TRBV7-8; size: .; D: TRBD1; CDR3: CASSSSGTVYYNEQFF; DNA: TGTGCCAGCAGCTCCTCCGGGACAGTTTATTACAATGAGCAGTTCTTC
J: TRBJ2-3; V: TRBV7-7; size: .; D: .; CDR3: CASSLDANSDTQYF; DNA: TGTGCCAGCAGCTTAGATGCGAACTCAGATACGCAGTATTTT
J: TRBJ1-2; V: TRBV4-1; size: .; D: .; CDR3: CASSQGQVGHYGYTF; DNA: TGCGCCAGCAGCCAAGGACAGGTGGGGCACTATGGCTACACCTTC
J: TRBJ1-2; V: TRBV28; size: .; D: TRBD1; CDR3: CASSEGALGYTF; DNA: TGTGCCAGCAGTGAGGGGGCGCTTGGCTACACCTTC
J: TRBJ1-1; V: TRBV7-7; size: .; D: .; CDR3: CASSLDRNTEAFF; DNA: TGTGCCAGCAGCTTAGATCGGAACACTGAAGCTTTCTTT
J: TRBJ2-7; V: TRBV29-1; size: .; D: TRBD1; CDR3: CSPARLQGFHEQYF; DNA: TGCAGCCCCGCCCGGCTACAGGGGTTCCACGAGCAGTACTTC
J: TRBJ2-3; V: TRBV29-1; size: .; D: TRBD2; CDR3: CSVLQWTSIDTQYF; DNA: TGCAGCGTCTTACAATGGACTAGCATAGATACGCAGTATTTT
J: TRBJ1-1; V: TRBV6-1; size: .; D: .; CDR3: CASSRRGSTEAFF; DNA: TGTGCCAGCAGCCGCAGGGGCTCCACTGAAGCTTTCTTT
J: TRBJ2-7; V: TRBV7-8; size: .; D: TRBD1; CDR3: CASSSAGQGRFPYEQYF; DNA: TGTGCCAGCAGCTCGGCGGGACAGGGGAGGTTCCCCTACGAGCAGTACTTC
J: TRBJ1-5; V: TRBV10-3; size: few; D: TRBD1; CDR3: CAISDATGINQPQHF; DNA: TGTGCCATCAGTGACGCGACAGGGATAAATCAGCCCCAGCATTTT